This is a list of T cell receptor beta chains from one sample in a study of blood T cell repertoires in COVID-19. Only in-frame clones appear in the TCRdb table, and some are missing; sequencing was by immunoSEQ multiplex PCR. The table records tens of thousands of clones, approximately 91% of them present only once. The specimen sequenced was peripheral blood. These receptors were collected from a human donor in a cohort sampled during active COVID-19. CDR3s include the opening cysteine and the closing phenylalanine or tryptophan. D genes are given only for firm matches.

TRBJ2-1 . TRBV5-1 CASSLAVSEQFF TGCGCCAGCAGCTTGGCTGTCAGTGAGCAGTTCTTC
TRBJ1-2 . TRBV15 CATSRDSDAAGGYTF TGTGCCACCAGCAGAGATTCGGATGCGGCGGGGGGCTACACCTTC
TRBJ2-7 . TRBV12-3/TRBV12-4 CASSYRSPYEQYF TGTGCCAGCAGTTATCGGAGCCCCTACGAGCAGTACTTC
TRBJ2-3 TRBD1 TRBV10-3 CAISESLGRGHADTQYF TGTGCCATCAGTGAGTCTCTCGGCAGGGGGCATGCAGATACGCAGTATTTT
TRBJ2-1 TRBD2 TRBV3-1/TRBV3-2 CASSPSQIAGYNEQFF TGTGCCAGCAGCCCCAGCCAGATAGCGGGCTACAATGAGCAGTTCTTC
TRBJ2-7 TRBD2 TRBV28 CASSLEREVSYEQYF TGTGCCAGCAGTTTAGAGCGGGAGGTATCCTACGAGCAGTACTTC
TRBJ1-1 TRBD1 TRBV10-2 CATQTGGTTEAFF TGCGCCACCCAGACAGGGGGCACCACTGAAGCTTTCTTT
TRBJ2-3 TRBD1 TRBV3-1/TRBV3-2 CASSHTGTGGDTQYF TGTGCCAGCAGCCATACCGGGACAGGGGGCGATACGCAGTATTTT
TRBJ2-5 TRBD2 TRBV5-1 CASSLETGTSAVETQYF TGCGCCAGCAGCTTGGAAACCGGGACTAGCGCGGTGGAGACCCAGTACTTC
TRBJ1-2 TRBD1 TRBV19 CASSMAKGAGYGYTF TGTGCCAGTAGTATGGCGAAGGGGGCTGGTTATGGCTACACCTTC
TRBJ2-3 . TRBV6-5 CASSRRDLATDTQYF TGTGCCAGCAGCAGGCGGGACTTAGCCACAGATACGCAGTATTTT
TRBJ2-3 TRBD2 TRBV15 CATSKLAERTDTQYF TGTGCCACCAGCAAACTAGCGGAGCGCACAGATACGCAGTATTTT
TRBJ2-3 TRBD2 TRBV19 CASSIFTSGRGTGTDTQYF TGTGCCAGTAGTATATTCACTAGCGGGAGAGGAACAGGCACAGATACGCAGTATTTT